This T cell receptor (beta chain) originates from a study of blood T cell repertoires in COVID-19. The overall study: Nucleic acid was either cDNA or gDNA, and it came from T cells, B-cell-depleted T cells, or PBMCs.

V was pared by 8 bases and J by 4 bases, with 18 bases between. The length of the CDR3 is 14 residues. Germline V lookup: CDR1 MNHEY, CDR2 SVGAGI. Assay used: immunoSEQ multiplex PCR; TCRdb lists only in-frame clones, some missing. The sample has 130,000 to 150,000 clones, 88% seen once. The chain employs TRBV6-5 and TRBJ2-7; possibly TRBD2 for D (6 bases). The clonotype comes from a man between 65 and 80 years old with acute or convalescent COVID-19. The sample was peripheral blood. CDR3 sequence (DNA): TGTGCCAGCGAGGCCAGGCCCGGGAGTTACGAGCAGTACTTC. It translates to CASEARPGSYEQYF.